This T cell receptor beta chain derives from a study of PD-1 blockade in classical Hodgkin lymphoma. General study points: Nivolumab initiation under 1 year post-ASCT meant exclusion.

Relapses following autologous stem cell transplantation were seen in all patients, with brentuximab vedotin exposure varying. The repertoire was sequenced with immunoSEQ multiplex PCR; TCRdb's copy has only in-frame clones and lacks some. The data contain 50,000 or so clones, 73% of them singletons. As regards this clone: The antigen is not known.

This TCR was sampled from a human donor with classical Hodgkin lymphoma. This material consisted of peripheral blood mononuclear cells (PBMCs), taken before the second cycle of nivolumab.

This chain's CDR3 is CASSLAEGASNGYTF. DNA of the CDR3: TGTGCCAGCAGCTTAGCGGAGGGGGCGTCAAATGGCTACACCTTC. The rearrangement joins TRBV7-9 to TRBJ1-2; 7 bases fit TRBD1. From germline, CDR1 is SEHNR and CDR2 FQNEAQ (reference sequence). V dropped 0 bases and J dropped 6; count of bases not matched to a gene: 7. This CDR3 has 15 residues.